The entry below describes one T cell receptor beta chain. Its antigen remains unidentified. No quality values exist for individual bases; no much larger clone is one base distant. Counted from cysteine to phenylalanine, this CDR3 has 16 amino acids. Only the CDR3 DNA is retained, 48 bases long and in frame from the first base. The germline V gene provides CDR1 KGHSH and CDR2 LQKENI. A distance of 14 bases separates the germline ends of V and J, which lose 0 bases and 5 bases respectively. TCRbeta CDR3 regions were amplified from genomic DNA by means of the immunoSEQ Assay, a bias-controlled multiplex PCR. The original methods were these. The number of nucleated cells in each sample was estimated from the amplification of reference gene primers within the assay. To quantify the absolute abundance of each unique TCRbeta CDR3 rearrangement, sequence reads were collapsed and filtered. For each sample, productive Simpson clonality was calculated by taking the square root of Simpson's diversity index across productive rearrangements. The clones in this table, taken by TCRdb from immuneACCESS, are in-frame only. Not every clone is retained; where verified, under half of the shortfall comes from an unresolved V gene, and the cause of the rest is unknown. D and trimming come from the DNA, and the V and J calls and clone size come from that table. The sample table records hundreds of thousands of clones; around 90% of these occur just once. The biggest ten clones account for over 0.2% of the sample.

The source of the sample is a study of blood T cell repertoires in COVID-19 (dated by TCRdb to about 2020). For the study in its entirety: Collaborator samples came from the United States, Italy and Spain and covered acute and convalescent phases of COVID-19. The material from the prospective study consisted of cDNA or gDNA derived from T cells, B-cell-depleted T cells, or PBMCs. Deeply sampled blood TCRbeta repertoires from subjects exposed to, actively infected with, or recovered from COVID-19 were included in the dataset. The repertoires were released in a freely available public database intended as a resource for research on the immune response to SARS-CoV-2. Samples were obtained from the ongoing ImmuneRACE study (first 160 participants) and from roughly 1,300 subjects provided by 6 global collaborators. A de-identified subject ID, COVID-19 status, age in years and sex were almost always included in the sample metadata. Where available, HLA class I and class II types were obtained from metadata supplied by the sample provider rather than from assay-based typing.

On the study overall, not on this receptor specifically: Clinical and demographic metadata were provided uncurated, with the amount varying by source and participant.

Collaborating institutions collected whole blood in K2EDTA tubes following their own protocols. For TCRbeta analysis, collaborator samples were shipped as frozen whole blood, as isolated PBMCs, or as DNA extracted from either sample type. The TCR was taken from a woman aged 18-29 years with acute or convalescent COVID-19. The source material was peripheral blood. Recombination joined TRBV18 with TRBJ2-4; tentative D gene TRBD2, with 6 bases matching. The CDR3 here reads CASSPPRRGPENIQYF. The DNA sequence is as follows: TGTGCCAGCTCACCACCGAGGCGGGGCCCCGAAAACATTCAGTACTTC.